This T cell receptor beta chain was obtained from a study of radiation and T cells in renal cell carcinoma. Profiled with immunoSEQ multiplex PCR; TCRdb holds only in-frame clones, not every one. Of approximately 170,000 clones listed, 88% are singletons. Losses at the gene ends were 2 bases for V and 10 bases for J; bases not matched to a gene: 6. Germline V lookup: CDR1 MNHEY, CDR2 SVGAGI. This CDR3 spans 15 amino acids. As to time point: blood 4 weeks post-SBRT, at nephrectomy. Treatment here: 15 Gy SBRT to primary tumor, nephrectomy 4 weeks later. The receptor's source is a woman aged 45-60 years with renal cell carcinoma. The genes are TRBV6-5 and TRBJ1-6, with 9 bases aligning to TRBD1. This sample comprised blood, obtained from a patient whose treatment included radiotherapy and nephrectomy. CDR3: CASSYTDRGFSPLHF. CDR3 sequence (DNA): TGTGCCAGCAGTTACACGGACAGGGGCTTCTCACCCCTCCACTTT.